This T cell receptor beta chain derives from a study of shared clonotypes between healthy human individuals. CD45RO+ cells went into CD8 memory alongside CCR7-negative CD45RA+ TemRA cells. As regards this clone: No antigen is known for it.

For each subset, genomic DNA was distributed in equal portions over several immunoSEQ plates. Sequencing used immunoSEQ multiplex PCR; TCRdb keeps in-frame clones, though not all of them. The sample lists 550,000 to 800,000 clones; 90% were seen once. V gave up 10 bases and J gave up 1 base, with 15 bases separating them. The CDR3 runs to 14 residues. The germline V gene has CDR1 SNHLY and CDR2 FYNNEI. Broader study findings: Genetic and exposure-history diversity was limited by the small donor number. The study generally estimated greater richness for naive than memory subsets.

The sequenced material came from memory CD8+ T cells from PBMCs. Subset denoted: CD45RO+ cells pooled with CCR7-negative TemRA cells. The receptor comes from a young man in good health. Some clones in this sample may be carry-over from other donors' samples. This sequence joins TRBV2 and TRBJ2-3; a weak D match, TRBD1 (7 bases). In DNA, the CDR3 is TGTGCCACAGACAGGGAGGAACGCACAGATACGCAGTATTTT. Protein sequence: CATDREERTDTQYF.